The 25 T cell receptor beta chains given below trace back to one sample, sequenced in a study of read filtering for tumor transcriptome and immune sequencing. Molecular barcoded adaptors covering alpha/delta and beta/gamma chains were used on about 390 ng RNA. TCRdb recomputed calls from the reads with MiXCR, one row per CDR3 protein. The sample has about 50,000 distinct CDR3 sequences; about a fifth are singletons. Material: a population of CD138-negative cells sorted from bone marrow. These TCRs come from a donor aged 40 or over with multiple myeloma.

This clonotype was detected many times. The gene calls are TRBV20-1 and TRBJ2-1, with no clear D. Trimming removed 3 bases from V and 7 bases from J, with 13 bases in between. The CDR3 runs 13 residues. Per germline, CDR1 DFQATT and CDR2 SNEGSKA (reference sequence). The CDR3 sequence is CSASPGPTNEQFF. Here the CDR3 DNA reads TGCAGTGCTAGCCCCGGTCCTACTAATGAGCAGTTCTTC.

This clonotype came up many times. The chain links TRBV12-3 or TRBV12-4 to TRBJ2-1; D possibly corresponds to TRBD1 (5 bases). The V gene lost 4 bases and the J gene lost 14 bases, with 15 bases spanning the gap. CDR3 length: 12 amino acids. CDR3 in amino acids: CASSYLDSTEFF. In DNA, the CDR3 is TGTGCCAGCAGTTACCTTGACAGTACGGAGTTCTTC.

In this sample, this clonotype turned up many times. The chain joins TRBV11-2 to TRBJ2-1, with 7 bases matching TRBD1. From germline, CDR1 is SGHAT and CDR2 FQNNGV. This CDR3 is 15 amino acids long. The V gene end was trimmed by 5 bases and the J gene end by 5 bases; junction bases not matched to a gene: 9. The CDR3, as DNA: TGTGCCAGCAGCCCCGAAGGGGGCGAAAACAATGAGCAGTTCTTC. This gives the protein CASSPEGGENNEQFF.

This clonotype has a handful of counts. This chain joins TRBV2 and TRBJ1-6; the D gene is possibly TRBD1 (5 bases). The CDR3 sequence is 14 residues long. Germline CDR1 SNHLY, CDR2 FYNNEI. The germline V and J ends were trimmed by 7 bases and 11 bases, with 18 bases remaining between them. CDR3: CASNLGFRDAPLHF. The CDR3 DNA is TGTGCCAGCAACTTGGGCTTTAGGGACGCACCCCTCCACTTT.

This clonotype was observed at least ten times. The rearrangement joins TRBV2 to TRBJ2-1; the D gene is possibly TRBD2 (5 bases). The CDR3 runs to 14 residues. Per germline, CDR1 SNHLY and CDR2 FYNNEI. Trimming pared 6 bases from V and 0 bases from J, leaving 9 bases between. The CDR3 bases are TGTGCCAGCAGCCTCCGGGACTCCTACAATGAGCAGTTCTTC. It codes for CASSLRDSYNEQFF.

With regard to this clonotype: A far more abundant clone sits one base away, making this likely a read error. The J gene is TRBJ1-1, the V gene TRBV6-2 or TRBV6-3; D uncertain. This CDR3 is 14 amino acids long. Trimming removed 5 bases at V and 2 bases at J, with 12 bases between. Germline values: CDR1 MNHEY, CDR2 SVGEGT. The CDR3 reads CASSEGDINTEAFF. The CDR3 region has the DNA TGTGCCAGCAGTGAAGGAGATATAAACACTGAAGCTTTCTTT.

This clonotype has only a few counts. The chain links TRBV27 to TRBJ2-1; 13 nucleotides match TRBD2. The ends lost 7 bases at V and 7 bases at J; junction bases unmatched: 4. CDR1 is MNHEY and CDR2 is SMNVEV in the germline V gene (reference sequence). The CDR3 sequence is 14 residues long. CDR3 protein: CASTPGLAGNEQFF. Written as DNA, the CDR3 is TGTGCCAGCACCCCGGGACTAGCGGGAAATGAGCAGTTCTTC.

This clonotype was seen a few times. The chain combines TRBV29-1 with TRBJ2-7, with D perhaps matching TRBD1 (6 bases). This CDR3 comprises 14 residues. Germline lookup yields CDR1 SQVTM and CDR2 ANQGSEA. V was trimmed by 7 bases and J by 0 bases, leaving 16 bases between them. The CDR3 DNA is TGCAGCGCGAACCTCGGGACATCCTCCTACGAGCAGTACTTC. Its protein product is CSANLGTSSYEQYF.

This clonotype was seen at least ten times. The chain recombines TRBV7-2 with TRBJ1-1; D call uncertain. Germline V gene data show CDR1 as SGHTA and CDR2 as FQGNSA. Trimming pared 6 bases from V and 1 base from J, leaving 12 bases between. The CDR3 totals 14 residues. The chain's CDR3 is CASSKQGPNTEAFF. In nucleotides, the CDR3 is TGTGCCAGCAGTAAACAAGGACCGAACACTGAAGCTTTCTTT.

In this sample, this clonotype turned up many times. The chain is built from TRBV28 and TRBJ1-1, with D perhaps TRBD1 (6 bases). V lost 3 bases to trimming and J lost 3 bases, with 14 bases between them. The length of the CDR3 is 15 residues. Germline assignment: CDR1 MDHEN and CDR2 SYDVKM. The CDR3 loop is CASSLAGAGDTEAFF. The CDR3 nucleotides read TGTGCCAGCAGTTTGGCGGGGGCCGGGGACACTGAAGCTTTCTTT.

This clonotype was observed a single time. A read error may explain this, as a much larger clone is one base away. V gene TRBV7-2 combines with J gene TRBJ2-3; weak D call: TRBD2 (6 bases). In germline, CDR1 is SGHTA, CDR2 FQGNSA. This CDR3 is built from 15 residues. For the CDR3, the DNA is TGTGCCGGCAGATTGGGGGGAGTGGGCACAGATACGCAGTATTTT. As protein: CAGRLGGVGTDTQYF. Combining the CDR3 with reference TRBV7-2 and TRBJ2-3 gives the whole variable domain GAGVSQSPSNKVTEKGKDVELRCDPISGHTALYWYRQSLGQGLEFLIYFQGNSAPDKSGLPSDRFSAERTGGSVSTLTIQRTQQEDSAVYLCAGRLGGVGTDTQYFGPGTRLTVL.

This clonotype was detected ten times or more. The chain has TRBV12-3 or TRBV12-4 and TRBJ2-7; D not certain. The germline V and J ends were trimmed by 6 bases and 5 bases, with 11 bases remaining between them. The CDR3 runs 12 residues. CDR3 DNA sequence: TGTGCCAGCAGCCCGTCCGGCGACGAGCAGTACTTC. Protein product: CASSPSGDEQYF.

The chain couples TRBV11-1 to TRBJ2-1, with D possibly matching TRBD2 (5 bases). Germline CDR1 and CDR2: SGHAT and FQDESV (reference sequence). This CDR3 comprises 16 residues. V was shortened by 1 base and J by 2 bases, with 12 bases between the two germline ends. CDR3 coding DNA: TGTGCCAGCAGCTTAGGAGCAAGCGGAGCCTACAATGAGCAGTTCTTC. Translated, it gives CASSLGASGAYNEQFF.

This clonotype has ten or more counts. The J gene is TRBJ2-1, the V gene TRBV29-1; 7 positions agree with TRBD2. Germline assignment: CDR1 SQVTM and CDR2 ANQGSEA. This CDR3 spans 12 amino acids. V was pared by 7 bases and J by 2 bases, with 2 bases of the junction left unmatched. Here the CDR3 reads CSAAGTYNEQFF. The CDR3 region has the DNA TGCAGCGCAGCGGGAACCTACAATGAGCAGTTCTTC.

This clonotype was recorded many times. CDR3 DNA sequence: TGTGCCAGCTCACCACCGTCTGTAGCCAAAAACATTCAGTACTTC. Translation gives CASSPPSVAKNIQYF. V usage is TRBV18 and J usage is TRBJ2-4; D gene uncertain. This CDR3 is built from 15 residues. CDR1 KGHSH and CDR2 LQKENI come from the germline V gene. Trimming pared 0 bases from V and 0 bases from J, leaving 6 bases between.

The CDR3 is CASHPRENTGELFF. Written as DNA, the CDR3 is TGTGCCAGCCACCCCCGGGAAAACACCGGGGAGCTGTTTTTT. J is TRBJ2-2 and V is TRBV7-9, with D possibly being TRBD2 (5 bases). V shed 8 bases and J shed 2 bases, with 12 bases lying between them. CDR1 SEHNR and CDR2 FQNEAQ come from the germline V gene (reference sequence). The CDR3 length is 14 residues. Drawing the rest from reference TRBV7-9 and TRBJ2-2, the complete variable domain is DTGVSQNPRHKITKRGQNVTFRCDPISEHNRLYWYRQTLGQGPEFLTYFQNEAQLEKSRLLSDRFSAERPKGSFSTLEIQRTEQGDSAMYLCASHPRENTGELFFGEGSRLTVL.

This clonotype was seen a handful of times. This chain connects TRBV29-1 to TRBJ2-1, with 7 bases lining up with TRBD2. The CDR3 totals 13 residues. Germline CDR1 is SQVTM and CDR2 is ANQGSEA. The ends lost 6 bases at V and 10 bases at J; junction bases unmatched: 12. The CDR3 reads CSVDGGGPHEQFF. The CDR3 DNA reads TGCAGCGTCGACGGGGGAGGGCCCCACGAGCAGTTCTTC.

This clonotype was picked up one time. This may arise from a read error, as a much more abundant clone is one base away. The CDR3 DNA follows: TGCAGCGGATTCCGGGAACAGAACACTGGAGCTTTCTTT. This sequence encodes CSGFREQNTGAFF. This rearrangement joins TRBV29-1 to TRBJ1-1; D gene uncertain. The CDR3 spans 13 residues. CDR1 SQVTM and CDR2 ANQGSEA come from the germline V gene.

This clonotype appeared many times. The V gene is TRBV19, the J gene TRBJ1-4; no reliable D call. The CDR3 runs 16 residues. The V end lost 5 bases, the J end lost 0 bases, and 13 bases lay between the germline ends. Germline CDR1 LNHDA, CDR2 SQIVND (reference sequence). The CDR3 nucleotides are TGTGCCAGTAGTCCCAGGACCGTAGCAACTAATGAAAAACTGTTTTTT. As protein: CASSPRTVATNEKLFF. Full variable domain (missing parts from reference TRBV19 and TRBJ1-4): DGGITQSPKYLFRKEGQNVTLSCEQNLNHDAMYWYRQDPGQGLRLIYYSQIVNDFQKGDIAEGYSVSREKKESFPLTVTSAQKNPTAFYLCASSPRTVATNEKLFFGSGTQLSVL.

This clonotype was seen repeatedly, ten times or more. The chain recombines TRBV2 with TRBJ2-1; TRBD2 matches at 9 bases. The V gene end was trimmed by 6 bases and the J gene end by 4 bases; junction bases not matched to a gene: 7. Germline values: CDR1 SNHLY, CDR2 FYNNEI. The CDR3 extends over 15 amino acids. This CDR3 is CASRTGLAAYNEQFF. The CDR3 DNA sequence: TGTGCCAGCAGAACGGGACTAGCAGCTTACAATGAGCAGTTCTTC.

This clonotype was seen many times. This rearrangement joins TRBV6-2 or TRBV6-3 to TRBJ1-1, with a possible D match to TRBD1 (5 bases). Germline values: CDR1 MNHEY, CDR2 SVGEGT. V dropped 5 bases and J dropped 0 bases, with 13 bases sitting between them. CDR3 length: 15 amino acids. The chain's CDR3 is CASSRGLIMNTEAFF. DNA for the CDR3: TGTGCCAGCAGTCGGGGACTGATCATGAACACTGAAGCTTTCTTT.

This clonotype was seen ten or more times. This chain connects TRBV20-1 to TRBJ2-7; 7 positions match TRBD1. The CDR3 runs to 16 residues. Germline V gene sequence: CDR1 DFQATT, CDR2 SNEGSKA (reference sequence). Trimming took 3 bases from V and 3 from J; bases not matched to a gene: 14. The chain's CDR3 is CSASQPLGNRGYEQYF. The CDR3 DNA is TGCAGTGCTAGTCAACCCCTGGGCAACAGGGGCTACGAGCAGTACTTC.

This clonotype showed up many times. The chain is built from TRBV4-3 and TRBJ2-5, with TRBD2 matching 10 bases. J was trimmed by 5 bases and V by 4 bases; bases with no gene match: 13. The CDR3 is 17 amino acids. Germline V CDR1 and CDR2: LGHNA, YSLEER. CDR3 DNA sequence: TGCGCCAGCAGCCCATCTAGCGGGAGAAGAGGGGGGGAGACCCAGTACTTC. Translation: CASSPSSGRRGGETQYF.

Regarding this clonotype: This likely stems from a read error, as it lies one base from a far larger clone. The gene calls are TRBV11-2 and TRBJ2-5; D gene ambiguous. This CDR3 contains 11 residues. Germline CDR1 and CDR2: SGHAT and FQNNGV. DNA for the CDR3: TGTGCCAGCAGCTTATCCGAGACCCAGCACTTC. It yields the protein CASSLSETQHF.

For this clonotype: A much larger clone is a single base away; this may be a read error. J is TRBJ1-1 and V is TRBV5-1, with a tentative D call TRBD1 (5 bases). Trimming left V 8 bases short and J 3 bases short, with 14 bases between. This CDR3 is 13 amino acids long. Germline CDR1 reads SGHRS; CDR2 reads YFSETQ. The CDR3 DNA is TGCGCCAGTCAGGACACCTTGGACACTGAAGCTTTCTTT. It translates to CASQDTLDTEAFF.